This TCR beta chain is drawn from a study of blood T cells in healthy people across ages. Trimming shortened V by 1 base and J by 3 bases, and 12 bases separated the two germline ends. Germline V gene sequence: CDR1 LGHDT, CDR2 YNNKEL (reference sequence). The CDR3 is 15 amino acids. A second PCR of roughly 7 to 11 cycles used a sample-barcoded 5' primer and a J-beta primer mix. TCRdb called the 5' RACE reads again in MiXCR, with one record for every CDR3 protein. The table has roughly 1.9 million distinct CDR3 sequences, 39% seen once. Study observations and caveats: TCR beta diversity per million T cells fell roughly linearly with age. Unknown CMV status may confound age-related changes in expanded clones.

They isolated at least 6.5 million PBMCs from each sample. This clonotype has a handful of counts. Its specificity is unknown. Sequenced input: blood. The chain couples TRBV3-1 to TRBJ1-2; D gene unclear. This clonotype was sampled from a human donor in good health. The CDR3 loop is CASSQGPGQYYGYTF. CDR3 in DNA: TGTGCCAGCAGCCAAGGGCCGGGTCAGTACTATGGCTACACCTTC.